Reported below is one T cell receptor beta chain. This sample is drawn from a study of CD8 T cells in Susac syndrome. Reverse transcription of roughly 0.5 to 1 ug RNA was performed with random hexamers. Amplification of TCR beta CDR3 was carried out by immunoSEQ multiplex PCR, which covered 54 Vbeta and 13 Jbeta segments. MiXCR, applied by TCRdb to the immunoSEQ multiplex PCR reads, yields one record per CDR3 protein. The table records 20,000 or so distinct CDR3 sequences, approximately 95% of them present only once. Per the germline V gene, CDR1 is MDHEN and CDR2 is SYDVKM. The germline V and J ends were trimmed by 4 bases and 4 bases, with 20 bases remaining between them. CDR3 size: 16 residues.

The chain joins TRBV28 to TRBJ2-7; D perhaps matches TRBD1 (6 bases). The sample comprised CD8+ T cells from PBMCs. The receptor comes from a human donor in good health. CDR3 sequence (DNA): TGTGCCAGCAGTTCCCTATACCGGGACAACCTTTACGAGCAGTACTTC. The encoded protein is CASSSLYRDNLYEQYF.